These 27 T cell receptor beta chains were sequenced from one sample in a study of CD8+ T cells in alopecia areata. Extracted from the samples, RNA was reverse transcribed into cDNA to serve as the sequencing template. The table came from immunoSEQ multiplex PCR; TCRdb's copy has only in-frame clones and leaves some out. This sample carries 200,000 to 250,000 clones, around 62% of them seen once, and the ten largest clones take 0.4% to 0.55%. The input for sequencing was CD4+ T cells sorted from blood, taken at week 0. Receptors originate from a human donor with alopecia areata.

The chain is built from TRBV6-5 and TRBJ1-2; possibly TRBD1 for D (5 bases). The germline V and J ends were trimmed by 5 bases and 3 bases, with 10 bases remaining between them. This CDR3 is 13 amino acids long. Germline-derived CDR1 and CDR2 are MNHEY and SVGAGI. Here the CDR3 DNA reads TGTGCCAGCAGTCCAGGGACGGACTATGGCTACACCTTC. It yields the protein CASSPGTDYGYTF.

This rearrangement joins TRBV30 to TRBJ2-2, with D unresolved. V was shortened by 4 bases and J by 6 bases, with 15 bases between the two germline ends. Per the germline V gene, CDR1 is GTSNPN and CDR2 is SVGIG (reference sequence). The CDR3 spans 14 residues. This CDR3 reads CAWTGFNPSGELFF. The CDR3 DNA reads TGTGCCTGGACGGGTTTTAATCCGTCCGGGGAGCTGTTTTTT.

This clone was seen only once. The chain links TRBV29-1 to TRBJ1-4; TRBD1 is a possible D gene (5 bases). This CDR3 has 14 residues. Germline V gene sequence: CDR1 SQVTM, CDR2 ANQGSEA. With 7 bases removed from V and 0 bases from J, the gap between germline ends came to 12 bases. DNA for the CDR3: TGCAGCGCCCTCCTGACAGCAACTAATGAAAAACTGTTTTTT. Its translation is CSALLTATNEKLFF.

This clone is a singleton in its sample. The chain has TRBV5-4 and TRBJ2-1, with TRBD2 matching over 8 bases. There are 16 residues in the CDR3. After removal of 0 bases from V and 4 bases from J, the junction contained 6 bases not matched to a gene. CDR1 is SGHNT and CDR2 is YYREEE in the germline V gene (reference sequence). CDR3 sequence (DNA): TGTGCCAGCAGCTTGGGGAAGCGGGAGTTGTACAATGAGCAGTTCTTC. As protein: CASSLGKRELYNEQFF.

The gene calls are TRBV29-1 and TRBJ1-2; perhaps TRBD1 as D (5 bases). With 3 bases removed from V and 5 bases from J, the gap between germline ends came to 10 bases. The CDR3 sequence is 12 residues long. Germline V CDR1 and CDR2: SQVTM, ANQGSEA. The CDR3 sequence is CSVESGGYGYTF. CDR3 DNA sequence: TGCAGCGTTGAGTCGGGGGGTTATGGCTACACCTTC.

This clone was counted between two and nine times. The V and J genes are TRBV7-3 and TRBJ2-1; 8 bases line up with TRBD2. J gave up 8 bases and V 5 bases, and 11 bases lay outside the gene matches. The CDR3 spans 15 residues. The V gene's germline CDR1 is SGHTA and CDR2 FQGTGA. CDR3 DNA: TGTGCCAGCAGCAAACAAGCGGGGGTTCGGGATGAGCAGTTCTTC. Protein sequence: CASSKQAGVRDEQFF.

This clone was seen a few times. The chain links TRBV18 to TRBJ2-3; D not certain. This CDR3 contains 20 residues. The germline V gene encodes CDR1 KGHSH and CDR2 LQKENI. Between the trimmed V and J ends, which lost 2 bases and 0 bases, there was a span of 24 bases. CDR3 amino acids: CASSPGYGNHPSPSTDTQYF. In DNA, the CDR3 is TGTGCCAGCTCACCAGGGTATGGAAACCACCCCAGTCCTAGCACAGATACGCAGTATTTT.

This chain connects TRBV7-8 to TRBJ1-5; D gene ambiguous. Germline V gives CDR1 SGHVS, CDR2 FQNEAQ. The CDR3 has 13 residues. Trimming cost V 5 bases and J 3 bases, with 8 bases left between them. This CDR3 reads CASSRAFNQPQHF. The CDR3 DNA follows: TGTGCCAGCAGCCGCGCATTCAATCAGCCCCAGCATTTT.

The chain employs TRBV7-8 and TRBJ2-3; 9 bases line up with TRBD1. Germline CDR1 SGHVS, CDR2 FQNEAQ. The CDR3 contains 15 residues. V shed 4 bases, J shed 2 bases, and the junction held 4 bases outside the gene matches. This chain's CDR3 is CASSSDRGFTDTQYF. In DNA, the CDR3 is TGTGCCAGCAGCTCGGACAGGGGCTTCACAGATACGCAGTATTTT.

V gene TRBV7-2 combines with J gene TRBJ1-1; maybe TRBD1 (5 bases). The CDR3 extends over 13 amino acids. Germline V gene data show CDR1 as SGHTA and CDR2 as FQGNSA. V dropped 5 bases and J dropped 3 bases, with 10 bases sitting between them. The CDR3 DNA is TGTGCCAGCAGCCTCGTGACAGACACTGAAGCTTTCTTT. As protein: CASSLVTDTEAFF.

The gene calls are TRBV5-1 and TRBJ1-1; D call uncertain. CDR1 and CDR2 from the germline V gene are SGHRS and YFSETQ. Trimming took 6 bases from V and 1 from J, leaving 13 bases between them. The CDR3 is 14 amino acids. CDR3 residues: CASNPAPPNTEAFF. The DNA of the CDR3 is TGCGCCAGCAACCCGGCGCCGCCGAACACTGAAGCTTTCTTT.

The V gene is TRBV9, the J gene TRBJ1-3; 10 nucleotides match TRBD1. Germline loops: CDR1 SGDLS, CDR2 YYNGEE. This CDR3 is 19 amino acids long. Trimming at V came to 1 base and at J to 0 bases, leaving 10 bases not matched to a gene. The CDR3 DNA reads TGTGCCAGCAGCGTACCGACGGGACAGGGGACCGACTCTGGAAACACCATATATTTT. It is translated as CASSVPTGQGTDSGNTIYF.

The genes are TRBV2 and TRBJ1-2; unclear D gene. The CDR3 is 13 amino acids. V was pared by 3 bases and J by 5 bases, with 10 bases between. In germline, CDR1 is SNHLY, CDR2 FYNNEI. The CDR3 nucleotides read TGTGCCAGCAGTGACAGTCACTTTTATGGCTACACCTTC. It codes for CASSDSHFYGYTF.

The chain employs TRBV4-2 and TRBJ1-2; no definite D call. The CDR3 spans 18 residues. Germline V lookup: CDR1 LGHNA, CDR2 YNFKEQ. With 0 bases removed from V and 1 base from J, the gap between germline ends came to 18 bases. The CDR3 reads CASSQEVPPVTVNYGYTF. CDR3 sequence (DNA): TGTGCCAGCAGCCAAGAAGTCCCTCCCGTGACCGTTAACTATGGCTACACCTTC.

The chain is built from TRBV6-5 and TRBJ1-5; D perhaps matches TRBD1 (5 bases). The germline V gene encodes CDR1 MNHEY and CDR2 SVGAGI. The CDR3 runs 15 residues. The V end was cut by 5 bases, the J end by 6 bases, with 17 bases between. CDR3 sequence reads: CASSPGVLAVQPQHF. DNA of the CDR3: TGTGCCAGCAGTCCGGGGGTCCTAGCTGTTCAGCCCCAGCATTTT.

This clone was observed a few times. The chain recombines TRBV7-3 with TRBJ2-3, with 9 positions matching TRBD1. The CDR3 is made up of 14 amino acids. The ends lost 4 bases at V and 6 bases at J; junction bases unmatched: 5. Germline loops: CDR1 SGHTA, CDR2 FQGTGA. CDR3 sequence: CASSSPGQGDTQYF. In DNA form, the CDR3 reads TGTGCCAGCAGCTCCCCCGGACAGGGGGATACGCAGTATTTT.

This clone was seen a single time. This chain joins TRBV5-6 and TRBJ1-5; D call uncertain. V shed 1 base and J shed 7 bases, with 15 bases lying between them. Germline-derived CDR1 and CDR2 are SGHDT and YYEEEE. The CDR3 loop spans 15 amino acids. The CDR3 coding sequence is TGTGCCAGCAGCTTGTATGGTGATAGAGGGCAGCCCCAGCATTTT. As protein: CASSLYGDRGQPQHF.

This chain links TRBV7-8 with TRBJ1-5; 10 bases match TRBD1. The length of the CDR3 is 17 residues. Germline lookup yields CDR1 SGHVS and CDR2 FQNEAQ. Germline trimming cut 5 bases from V and 0 bases from J; bases unmatched to any gene: 7. CDR3 residues: CASSPGTGAYSNQPQHF. In DNA form, the CDR3 reads TGTGCCAGCAGCCCCGGGACAGGGGCTTATAGCAATCAGCCCCAGCATTTT. The full variable domain, rest sourced from reference TRBV7-8 and TRBJ1-5, is GAGVSQSPRYKVAKRGQDVALRCDPISGHVSLFWYQQALGQGPEFLTYFQNEAQLDKSGLPSDRFFAERPEGSVSTLKIQRTQQEDSAVYLCASSPGTGAYSNQPQHFGDGTRLSIL.

V and J are TRBV9 and TRBJ1-2; possibly TRBD1 for D (5 bases). The CDR3 has 14 amino acids. V lost 0 bases and J lost 5, with 11 bases in between. The germline gives CDR1 SGDLS, CDR2 YYNGEE. The DNA for the CDR3 is TGTGCCAGCAGCGTAGTGGGGGAGTCGTATGGCTACACCTTC. Protein: CASSVVGESYGYTF.

The table lists this clone with a few counts. DNA of the CDR3: TGTGCCAGCAGCTTACCGGGACTAGCGGGGGGGTACAATGAGCAGTTCTTC. It codes for CASSLPGLAGGYNEQFF. The rearrangement joins TRBV7-2 to TRBJ2-1, with TRBD2 matching 16 bases. V shed 2 bases and J 4 bases; nucleotides not matched to a gene: 2. Germline V gene data show CDR1 as SGHTA and CDR2 as FQGNSA. The CDR3 loop spans 17 amino acids.

The chain couples TRBV7-8 to TRBJ2-6; D call uncertain. This CDR3 is built from 14 residues. CDR1 is SGHVS, CDR2 FQNEAQ, per germline. Trimming removed 6 bases from V and 2 bases from J, with 8 bases in between. The DNA of the CDR3 is TGTGCCAGCAGTCGGTCGCCTGGGGCCAACGTCCTGACTTTC. Translated: CASSRSPGANVLTF.

This clone was seen more than once but under ten times. The chain recombines TRBV6-5 with TRBJ2-6; D uncertain. This CDR3 contains 13 residues. Trimming pared 6 bases from V and 2 bases from J, leaving 5 bases between. Germline V lookup: CDR1 MNHEY, CDR2 SVGAGI. CDR3 residues: CASRPAGANVLTF. Here the CDR3 DNA reads TGTGCCAGCAGGCCAGCTGGGGCCAACGTCCTGACTTTC.

The genes are TRBV15 and TRBJ2-3; tentative D call: TRBD2 (5 bases). There are 17 residues in the CDR3. Germline CDR1 and CDR2: LNHNV and YYDKDF (reference sequence). V was pared by 1 base and J by 1 base, with 15 bases between. Here the CDR3 DNA reads TGTGCCACCAGCAGAGCGGTGGCTAGCAGACGCACAGATACGCAGTATTTT. It encodes CATSRAVASRRTDTQYF.

Only a few counts were recorded for this clone. This chain connects TRBV7-8 to TRBJ1-6; 8 nucleotides align to TRBD1. Germline loops: CDR1 SGHVS, CDR2 FQNEAQ. Trimming removed 6 bases from V and 5 bases from J; junction bases left unmatched: 9. The length of the CDR3 is 16 residues. The CDR3 DNA is TGTGCCAGCAGTCAGGACAGGGCAACTAATAATTCACCCCTCCACTTT. Translation: CASSQDRATNNSPLHF.

This chain uses TRBV4-2 with TRBJ1-4, with 7 bases identical to TRBD1. The CDR3 is made up of 18 amino acids. CDR1 and CDR2 from the germline V gene are LGHNA and YNFKEQ. The junction had 15 bases not matched to a gene; V was cut back by 4 bases and J by 4 bases. The CDR3 reads CASSLGGASRGRNEKLFF. The CDR3 DNA reads TGTGCCAGCAGCCTAGGGGGCGCGTCACGCGGCCGTAATGAAAAACTGTTTTTT.

J is TRBJ2-3 and V is TRBV29-1; 7 bases fit TRBD2. V lost 0 bases, J lost 4 bases, and 7 bases stayed unmatched. The CDR3 contains 15 residues. Looked up from germline, CDR1 is SQVTM and CDR2 is ANQGSEA. The CDR3 bases are TGCAGCGTTGAAGATACGGGGAGGGCCGCAGATACGCAGTATTTT. Protein sequence: CSVEDTGRAADTQYF.

A few counts support this clone. This chain connects TRBV6-1 to TRBJ2-3; D remains unclear. The CDR3 sequence is 12 residues long. Per the germline V gene, CDR1 is MNHNS and CDR2 is SASEGT. V lost 7 bases and J lost 0, with 5 bases in between. The CDR3 spells CASIGSTDTQYF. CDR3 bases: TGTGCCAGCATCGGTAGCACAGATACGCAGTATTTT.